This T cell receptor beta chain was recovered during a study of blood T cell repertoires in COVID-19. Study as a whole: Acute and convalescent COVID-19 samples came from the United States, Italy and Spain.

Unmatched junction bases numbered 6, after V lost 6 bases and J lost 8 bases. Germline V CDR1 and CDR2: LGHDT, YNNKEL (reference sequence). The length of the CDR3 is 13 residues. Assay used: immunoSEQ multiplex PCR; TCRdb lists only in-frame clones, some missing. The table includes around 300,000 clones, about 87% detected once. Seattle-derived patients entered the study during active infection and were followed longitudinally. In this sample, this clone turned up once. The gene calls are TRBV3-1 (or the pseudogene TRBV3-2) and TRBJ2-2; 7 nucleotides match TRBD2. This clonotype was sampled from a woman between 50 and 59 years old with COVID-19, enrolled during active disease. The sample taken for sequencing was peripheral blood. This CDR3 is CASRPRGRGELFF. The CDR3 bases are TGTGCCAGCAGACCCCGCGGGAGAGGGGAGCTGTTTTTT.